This T cell receptor beta chain was observed in a study of a mutant IDH1 vaccine in newly diagnosed glioma. About the research overall: Following radiotherapy alone, or alongside temozolomide cycles, vaccination was started after an interval of 4-6 weeks. Every participant had undergone radiotherapy, temozolomide, or both before, and most underwent both.

Noted time point: week 47, end of study. Every vaccination contained 300 ug of the mutant IDH1 20-mer peptide and was paired with topical imiquimod. Diagnosis in the donors showed new WHO grade 3 or 4 astrocytomas that were IDH1-mutant and ATRX-lost. Germline loops: CDR1 MDHEN, CDR2 SYDVKM. The CDR3 has 13 amino acids. V was trimmed by 4 bases and J by 3 bases, leaving 7 bases between them. The repertoire was sequenced with immunoSEQ multiplex PCR; TCRdb's copy has only in-frame clones and lacks some. The repertoire holds about 94,000 clones, roughly 91% seen once, with 0.6% to 0.95% in the top ten. Of note for this clone: The antigen is unknown.

The receptor was isolated from a woman between 45 and 65 years old with glioma. Sequencing used PBMCs, obtained from a glioma patient whose treatment included an IDH1 peptide vaccine. This chain links TRBV28 with TRBJ1-5, with TRBD1 as a possible D gene (5 bases). CDR3 bases: TGTGCCAGCAGTTCAGGGAACAATCAGCCCCAGCATTTT. Its translation: CASSSGNNQPQHF.